This T cell receptor beta chain was sequenced for a study of blood T cell repertoires in COVID-19. Study overall: Collection of acute and convalescent COVID-19 samples took place in the United States, Italy and Spain. Sample material is recorded as cDNA or gDNA derived from T cells, B-cell-depleted T cells, or PBMCs.

Per the original methods: Reference gene primer amplification yielded estimated nucleated cell counts. Sequencing used immunoSEQ multiplex PCR; TCRdb keeps in-frame clones, though not all of them. V and J calls and clone size come straight from that table; D and trimming were deduced from the DNA. The sample has 95,000 to 110,000 clones, more than 75% seen once. Germline CDR1 SGHNT, CDR2 YENEEA. CDR3 length: 15 amino acids. V was trimmed by 2 bases and J by 7 bases, leaving 15 bases between them. Sequenced sample: peripheral blood. The TCR sequence derives from a middle-aged man with acute or convalescent COVID-19. The chain couples TRBV11-3 to TRBJ1-5; D possibly corresponds to TRBD1 (6 bases). The CDR3 reads CASSLSGATRQPQHF. CDR3 nucleotide sequence: TGTGCCAGCAGCTTATCAGGGGCCACGAGGCAGCCCCAGCATTTT.